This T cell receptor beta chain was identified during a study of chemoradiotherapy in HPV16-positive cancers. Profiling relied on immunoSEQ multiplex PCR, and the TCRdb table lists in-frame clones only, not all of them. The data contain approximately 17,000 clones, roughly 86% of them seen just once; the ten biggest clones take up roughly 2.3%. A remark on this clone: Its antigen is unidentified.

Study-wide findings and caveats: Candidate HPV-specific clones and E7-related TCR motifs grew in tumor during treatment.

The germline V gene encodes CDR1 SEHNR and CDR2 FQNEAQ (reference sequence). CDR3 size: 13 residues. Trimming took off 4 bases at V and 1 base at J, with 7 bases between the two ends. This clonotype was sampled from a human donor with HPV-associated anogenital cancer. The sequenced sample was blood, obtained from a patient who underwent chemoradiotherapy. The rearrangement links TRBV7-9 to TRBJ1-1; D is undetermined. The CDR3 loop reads CASSSPQNTEAFF. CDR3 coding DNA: TGTGCCAGCAGCTCCCCGCAGAACACTGAAGCTTTCTTT.